Presented here are 8 T cell receptor beta chains from one specimen sequenced in a study of identical twins. TCRdb recomputed calls from the 5' RACE reads with MiXCR, one row per CDR3 protein. Here the sample spans 350,000 to 450,000 distinct CDR3 sequences, approximately 17% being singletons. The source material was naive T cells sorted from blood. Receptors originate from a man aged 45-65 years in good health.

The chain carries TRBV11-2 and TRBJ1-4; maybe TRBD1 (5 bases). V was trimmed by 9 bases and J by 3 bases, leaving 11 bases between them. Looked up from germline, CDR1 is SGHAT and CDR2 is FQNNGV. This CDR3 contains 13 residues. For the CDR3, the DNA is TGTGCCAGTACAAGGGGACCTAATGAAAAACTGTTTTTT. Translating gives CASTRGPNEKLFF.

In its sample, this clonotype was seen many times. The chain is built from TRBV12-3 or TRBV12-4 and TRBJ2-2; D perhaps matches TRBD2 (6 bases). This CDR3 comprises 14 residues. Trimming cost V 3 bases and J 7 bases, with 12 bases left between them. Here the CDR3 DNA reads TGTGCCAGCAGTTTTTTGCGGGAAGACGGGGAGCTGTTTTTT. Translated, it gives CASSFLREDGELFF.

The chain uses TRBV12-3 or TRBV12-4 and TRBJ2-7; 12 bases are a match to TRBD2. This CDR3 region has 17 residues. Trimming at V came to 4 bases and at J to 0 bases, leaving 7 bases not matched to a gene. As DNA, the CDR3 is TGTGCCAGCAGTTCGCCTAGCGGGGGGGCTATCTCCTACGAGCAGTACTTC. This gives the protein CASSSPSGGAISYEQYF.

This chain links TRBV6-5 with TRBJ2-1, with 11 nucleotides matching TRBD2. The CDR3 is 18 amino acids. CDR1 MNHEY and CDR2 SVGAGI come from the germline V gene. V trimming: 0 bases; J trimming: 7 bases; junction bases outside the gene matches: 11. The CDR3 reads CASSYSLQLAGVANEQFF. Written as DNA, the CDR3 is TGTGCCAGCAGTTACTCGCTCCAACTAGCGGGAGTGGCAAATGAGCAGTTCTTC.

This clonotype came up many times. The chain is built from TRBV5-1 and TRBJ2-7; D possibly corresponds to TRBD1 (6 bases). V lost 4 bases and J 0 bases, leaving 14 bases between the germline ends. The germline CDR1 and CDR2 sequences are SGHRS and YFSETQ. The CDR3 length is 15 residues. The CDR3 nucleotides are TGCGCCAGCAGCGCGTTAGACAGGAGCTCCTACGAGCAGTACTTC. Its protein is CASSALDRSSYEQYF.

At least ten counts were recorded for this clonotype. The CDR3 DNA sequence: TGCAGTGCTACCGGGACAGCCTCCAATCAGCCCCAGCATTTT. This codes for CSATGTASNQPQHF. The chain carries TRBV20-1 and TRBJ1-5; 7 bases align to TRBD1. The CDR3 loop spans 14 amino acids. Germline loops: CDR1 DFQATT, CDR2 SNEGSKA (reference sequence). V trimming: 4 bases; J trimming: 3 bases; junction bases outside the gene matches: 6.

This clonotype was observed a handful of times. This chain links TRBV4-2 with TRBJ2-3, with TRBD2 matching 9 bases. The CDR3 contains 18 residues. Germline V lookup: CDR1 LGHNA, CDR2 YNFKEQ. V trimming: 4 bases; J trimming: 7 bases; junction bases outside the gene matches: 18. As DNA, the CDR3 is TGTGCCAGCAGCCCTTTACCCAAAACAGCGGGAGGCGCGAATACGCAGTATTTT. Protein sequence: CASSPLPKTAGGANTQYF.

This clonotype was detected ten times or more. The chain couples TRBV25-1 to TRBJ2-1; TRBD1 aligns across 11 bases. CDR3 size: 16 residues. V was clipped by 7 bases and J by 6 bases; unmatched bases: 11. The germline V gene has CDR1 MGHDK and CDR2 SYGVNS. In DNA form, the CDR3 reads TGTGCCAGCACTGGACAGGGGGCTCTCTTTAGCAATGAGCAGTTCTTC. Translated, it gives CASTGQGALFSNEQFF.